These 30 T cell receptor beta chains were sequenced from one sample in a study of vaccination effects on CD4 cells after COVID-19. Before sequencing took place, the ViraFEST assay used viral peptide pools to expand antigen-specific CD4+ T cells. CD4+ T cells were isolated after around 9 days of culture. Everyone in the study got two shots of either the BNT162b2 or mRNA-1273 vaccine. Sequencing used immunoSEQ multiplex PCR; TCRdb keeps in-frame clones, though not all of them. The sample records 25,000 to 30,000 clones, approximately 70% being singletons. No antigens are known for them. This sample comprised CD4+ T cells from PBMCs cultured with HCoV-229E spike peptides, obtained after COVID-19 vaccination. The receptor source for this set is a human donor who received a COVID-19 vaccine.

CDR3 coding DNA: TGCAGCGCTGTCAGATCCGAGAACTACGAGCAGTACTTC. As protein: CSAVRSENYEQYF. V is TRBV29-1 and J is TRBJ2-7; D unclear. Trimming shortened V by 7 bases and J by 3 bases, and 16 bases separated the two germline ends. Germline CDR1 SQVTM, CDR2 ANQGSEA. CDR3 size: 13 residues.

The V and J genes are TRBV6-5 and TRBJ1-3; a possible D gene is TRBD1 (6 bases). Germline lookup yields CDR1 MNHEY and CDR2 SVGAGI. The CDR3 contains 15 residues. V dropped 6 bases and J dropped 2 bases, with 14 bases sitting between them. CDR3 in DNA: TGTGCCAGCAGCCTACAGGGTAGTACTGGAAACACCATATATTTT. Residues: CASSLQGSTGNTIYF.

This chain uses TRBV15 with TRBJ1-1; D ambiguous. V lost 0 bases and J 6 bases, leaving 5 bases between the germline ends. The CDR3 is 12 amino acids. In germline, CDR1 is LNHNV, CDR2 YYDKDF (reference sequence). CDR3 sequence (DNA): TGTGCCACCAGCAGAGATGTGGCTGAAGCTTTCTTT. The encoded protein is CATSRDVAEAFF.

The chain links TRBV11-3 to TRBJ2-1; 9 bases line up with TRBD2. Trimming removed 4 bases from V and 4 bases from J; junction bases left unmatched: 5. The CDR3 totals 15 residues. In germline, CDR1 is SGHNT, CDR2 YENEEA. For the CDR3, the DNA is TGTGCCAGCAGCTCCCGGACTAGCGTTTACAATGAGCAGTTCTTC. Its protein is CASSSRTSVYNEQFF.

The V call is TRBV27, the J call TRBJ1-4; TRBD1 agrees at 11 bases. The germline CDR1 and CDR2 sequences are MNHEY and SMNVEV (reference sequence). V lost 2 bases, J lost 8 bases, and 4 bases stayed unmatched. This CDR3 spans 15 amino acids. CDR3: CASSLLGTGGEKLFF. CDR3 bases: TGTGCCAGCAGTTTACTAGGGACAGGGGGGGAAAAACTGTTTTTT.

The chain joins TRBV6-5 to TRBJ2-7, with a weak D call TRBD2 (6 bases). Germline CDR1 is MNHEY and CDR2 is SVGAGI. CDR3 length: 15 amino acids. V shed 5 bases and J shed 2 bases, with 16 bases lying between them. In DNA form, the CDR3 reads TGTGCCAGCAGTCGTTTTGGCGGGGATACCTACGAGCAGTACTTC. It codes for CASSRFGGDTYEQYF.

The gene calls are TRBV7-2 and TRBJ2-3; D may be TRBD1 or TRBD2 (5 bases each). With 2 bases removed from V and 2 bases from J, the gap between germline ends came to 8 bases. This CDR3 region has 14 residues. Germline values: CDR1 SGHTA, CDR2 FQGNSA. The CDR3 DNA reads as TGTGCCAGCAGCTTACAGGGAGCCACAGATACGCAGTATTTT. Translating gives CASSLQGATDTQYF.

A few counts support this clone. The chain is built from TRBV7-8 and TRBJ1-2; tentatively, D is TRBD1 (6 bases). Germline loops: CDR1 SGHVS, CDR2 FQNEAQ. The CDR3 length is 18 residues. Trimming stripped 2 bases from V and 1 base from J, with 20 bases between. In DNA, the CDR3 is TGTGCCAGCAGCTTATCACCCGGGCTCGACAGGAATAACTATGGCTACACCTTC. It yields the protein CASSLSPGLDRNNYGYTF.

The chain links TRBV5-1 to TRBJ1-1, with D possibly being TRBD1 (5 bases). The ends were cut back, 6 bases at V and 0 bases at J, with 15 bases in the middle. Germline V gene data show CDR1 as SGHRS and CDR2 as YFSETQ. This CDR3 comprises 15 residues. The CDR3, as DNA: TGCGCCAGCACCCTAAATGGGGGACTGAACACTGAAGCTTTCTTT. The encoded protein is CASTLNGGLNTEAFF.

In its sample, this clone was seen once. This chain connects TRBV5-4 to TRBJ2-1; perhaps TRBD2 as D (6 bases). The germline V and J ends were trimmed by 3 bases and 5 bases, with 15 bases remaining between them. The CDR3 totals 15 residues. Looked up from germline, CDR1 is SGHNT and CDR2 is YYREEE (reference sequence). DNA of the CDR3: TGTGCCAGCAGCTGGGGAGGAGATAGGGACAATGAGCAGTTCTTC. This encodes CASSWGGDRDNEQFF.

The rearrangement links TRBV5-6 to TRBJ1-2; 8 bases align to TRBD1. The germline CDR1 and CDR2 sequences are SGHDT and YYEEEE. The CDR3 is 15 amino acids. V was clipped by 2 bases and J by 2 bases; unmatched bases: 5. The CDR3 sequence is CASSLRTGPNYGYTF. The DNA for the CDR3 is TGTGCCAGCAGCTTACGGACAGGGCCAAACTATGGCTACACCTTC.

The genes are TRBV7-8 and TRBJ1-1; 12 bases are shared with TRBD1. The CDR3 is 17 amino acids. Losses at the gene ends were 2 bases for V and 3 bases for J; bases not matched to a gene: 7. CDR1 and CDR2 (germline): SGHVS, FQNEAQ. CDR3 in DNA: TGTGCCAGCAGCTTACGGGACAGGGGGCGCTCCGACACTGAAGCTTTCTTT. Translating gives CASSLRDRGRSDTEAFF.

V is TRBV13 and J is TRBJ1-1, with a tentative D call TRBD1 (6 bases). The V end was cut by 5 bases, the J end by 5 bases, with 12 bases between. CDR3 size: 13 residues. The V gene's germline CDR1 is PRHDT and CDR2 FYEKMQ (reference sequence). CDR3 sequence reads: CASSKGGYTEAFF. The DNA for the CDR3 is TGTGCCAGCAGCAAGGGGGGATATACTGAAGCTTTCTTT.

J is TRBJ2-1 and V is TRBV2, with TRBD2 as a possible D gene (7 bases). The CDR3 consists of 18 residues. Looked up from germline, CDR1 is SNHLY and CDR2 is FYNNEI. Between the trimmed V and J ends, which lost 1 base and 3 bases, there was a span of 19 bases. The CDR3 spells CASSEEEGGTTFYNEQFF. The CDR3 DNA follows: TGTGCCAGCAGTGAAGAAGAGGGGGGGACTACCTTCTACAATGAGCAGTTCTTC.

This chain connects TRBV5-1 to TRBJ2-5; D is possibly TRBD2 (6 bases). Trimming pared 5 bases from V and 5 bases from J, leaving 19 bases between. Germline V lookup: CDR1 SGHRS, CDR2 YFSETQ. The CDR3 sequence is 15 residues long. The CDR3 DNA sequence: TGCGCCAGCAGTTCCGGGACTGGATTGACGGAGACCCAGTACTTC. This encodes CASSSGTGLTETQYF.

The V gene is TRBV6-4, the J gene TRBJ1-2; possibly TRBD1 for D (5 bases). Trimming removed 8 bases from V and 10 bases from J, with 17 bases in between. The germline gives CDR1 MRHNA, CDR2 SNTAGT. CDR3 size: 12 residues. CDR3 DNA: TGTGCCAGCTCCTCGGGACCTTTCGACTACACCTTC. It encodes CASSSGPFDYTF.

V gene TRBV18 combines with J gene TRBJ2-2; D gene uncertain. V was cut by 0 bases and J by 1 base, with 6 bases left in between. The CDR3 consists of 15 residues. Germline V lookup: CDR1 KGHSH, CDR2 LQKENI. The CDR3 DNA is TGTGCCAGCTCACCACCCAACAGGAACACCGGGGAGCTGTTTTTT. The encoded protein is CASSPPNRNTGELFF.

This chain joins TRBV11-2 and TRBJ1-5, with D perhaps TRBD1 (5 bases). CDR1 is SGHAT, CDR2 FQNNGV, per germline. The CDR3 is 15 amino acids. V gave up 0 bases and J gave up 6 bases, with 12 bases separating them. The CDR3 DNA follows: TGTGCCAGCAGCTTAGATTCGGGAGGGGCTCAGCCCCAGCATTTT. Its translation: CASSLDSGGAQPQHF. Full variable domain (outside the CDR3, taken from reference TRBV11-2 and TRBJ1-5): EAGVAQSPRYKIIEKRQSVAFWCNPISGHATLYWYQQILGQGPKLLIQFQNNGVVDDSQLPKDRFSAERLKGVDSTLKIQPAKLEDSAVYLCASSLDSGGAQPQHFGDGTRLSIL.

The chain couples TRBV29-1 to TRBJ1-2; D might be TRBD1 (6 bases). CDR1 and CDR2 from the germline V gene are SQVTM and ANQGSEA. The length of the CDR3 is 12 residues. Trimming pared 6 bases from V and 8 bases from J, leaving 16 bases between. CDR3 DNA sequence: TGCAGCGTCGATGCAGGGGATTGGGGCTACACCTTC. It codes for CSVDAGDWGYTF. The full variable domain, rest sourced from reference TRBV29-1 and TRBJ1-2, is SAVISQKPSRDICQRGTSLTIQCQVDSQVTMMFWYRQQPGQSLTLIATANQGSEATYESGFVIDKFPISRPNLTFSTLTVSNMSPEDSSIYLCSVDAGDWGYTFGSGTRLTVV.

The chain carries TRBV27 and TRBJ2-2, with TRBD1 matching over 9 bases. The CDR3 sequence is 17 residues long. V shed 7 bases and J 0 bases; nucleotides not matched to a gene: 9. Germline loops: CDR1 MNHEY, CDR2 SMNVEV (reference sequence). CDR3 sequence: CASTRDRGLANTGELFF. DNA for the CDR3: TGTGCCAGCACCCGTGACAGGGGGTTAGCGAACACCGGGGAGCTGTTTTTT.

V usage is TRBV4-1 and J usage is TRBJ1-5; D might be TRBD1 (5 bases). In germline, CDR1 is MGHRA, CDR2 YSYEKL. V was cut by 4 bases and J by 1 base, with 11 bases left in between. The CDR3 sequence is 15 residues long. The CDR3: CASSPSWGSNQPQHF. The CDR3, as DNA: TGCGCCAGCAGCCCCAGTTGGGGGAGCAATCAGCCCCAGCATTTT.

This CDR3 reads CASSLNRDINEKLFF. The CDR3 bases are TGTGCCAGCAGCTTGAACCGGGACATTAATGAAAAACTGTTTTTT. The chain joins TRBV5-6 to TRBJ1-4; weak D call: TRBD1 (6 bases). Trimming shortened V by 1 base and J by 4 bases, and 11 bases separated the two germline ends. The CDR3 sequence is 15 residues long. Germline values: CDR1 SGHDT, CDR2 YYEEEE.

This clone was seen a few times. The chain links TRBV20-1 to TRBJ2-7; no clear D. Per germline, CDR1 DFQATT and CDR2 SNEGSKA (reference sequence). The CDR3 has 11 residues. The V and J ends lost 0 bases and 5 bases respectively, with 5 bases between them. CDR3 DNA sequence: TGCAGTGCTAGAGATTTGAACGAGCAGTACTTC. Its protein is CSARDLNEQYF.

The DNA of the CDR3 is TGTGCCAGCTCACCAGGGCGACAGGTTATCCGTAACTTGACGAGCTATGGCTACACCTTC. Amino acid sequence: CASSPGRQVIRNLTSYGYTF. V gene TRBV18 combines with J gene TRBJ1-2, with D possibly matching TRBD1 (6 bases). This CDR3 has 20 amino acids. Germline V gene sequence: CDR1 KGHSH, CDR2 LQKENI. Between the trimmed V and J ends, which lost 2 bases and 4 bases, there was a span of 29 bases.

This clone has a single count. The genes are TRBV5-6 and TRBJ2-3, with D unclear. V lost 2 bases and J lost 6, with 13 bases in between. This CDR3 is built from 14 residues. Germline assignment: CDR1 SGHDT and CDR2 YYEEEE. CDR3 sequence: CASSLYSRSDTQYF. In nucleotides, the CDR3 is TGTGCCAGCAGCTTATACTCCAGGTCGGATACGCAGTATTTT. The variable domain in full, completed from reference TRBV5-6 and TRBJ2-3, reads DAGVTQSPTHLIKTRGQQVTLRCSPKSGHDTVSWYQQALGQGPQFIFQYYEEEERQRGNFPDRFSGHQFPNYSSELNVNALLLGDSALYLCASSLYSRSDTQYFGPGTRLTVL.

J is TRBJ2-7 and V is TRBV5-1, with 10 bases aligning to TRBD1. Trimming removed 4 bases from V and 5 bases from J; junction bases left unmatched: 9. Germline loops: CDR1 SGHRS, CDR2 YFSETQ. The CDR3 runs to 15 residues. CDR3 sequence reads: CASSAEGTGAHEQYF. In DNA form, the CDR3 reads TGCGCCAGCAGCGCCGAGGGGACAGGGGCCCACGAGCAGTACTTC.

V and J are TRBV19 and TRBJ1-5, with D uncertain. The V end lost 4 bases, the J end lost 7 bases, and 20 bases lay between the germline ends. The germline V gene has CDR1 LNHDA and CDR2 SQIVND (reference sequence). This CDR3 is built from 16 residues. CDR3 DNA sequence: TGTGCCAGTAGTAGCCGCTCATCGGGGTCGGGACAGCCCCAGCATTTT. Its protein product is CASSSRSSGSGQPQHF.

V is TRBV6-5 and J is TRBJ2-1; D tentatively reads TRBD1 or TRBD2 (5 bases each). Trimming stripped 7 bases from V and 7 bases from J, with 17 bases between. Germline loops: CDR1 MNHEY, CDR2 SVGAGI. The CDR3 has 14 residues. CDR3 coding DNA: TGTGCCAGCACAAACACTGGGGGTGGAAATGAGCAGTTCTTC. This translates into CASTNTGGGNEQFF.

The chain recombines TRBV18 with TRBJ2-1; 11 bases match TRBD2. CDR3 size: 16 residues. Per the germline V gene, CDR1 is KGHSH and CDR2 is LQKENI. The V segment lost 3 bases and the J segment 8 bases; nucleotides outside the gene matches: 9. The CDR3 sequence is CASSPRLAGIGDEQFF. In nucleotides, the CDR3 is TGTGCCAGCTCACCCCGACTAGCGGGGATTGGGGATGAGCAGTTCTTC.

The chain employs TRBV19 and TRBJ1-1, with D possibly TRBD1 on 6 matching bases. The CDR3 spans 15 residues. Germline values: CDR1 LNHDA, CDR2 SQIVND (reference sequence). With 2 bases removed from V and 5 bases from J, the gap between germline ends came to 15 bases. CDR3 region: CASSIQGTQGTEAFF. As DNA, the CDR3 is TGTGCCAGTAGTATACAGGGGACCCAGGGAACTGAAGCTTTCTTT.